Below are 32 T cell receptor beta chains sequenced from a single sample in a study of T cells after yellow fever vaccination. TCRdb processed the 5' RACE reads anew with MiXCR; each CDR3 protein has one entry. Here the sample spans a few hundred thousand distinct CDR3 sequences, around 17% being singletons. The specimen comprised PBMCs, sampled about 5 days after the first yellow fever vaccination. The receptors were gathered from a man aged 18 to 30 who received the YFV17D yellow fever vaccine.

A few counts support this clonotype. The gene calls are TRBV5-6 and TRBJ1-2, with D possibly matching TRBD1 (6 bases). With 4 bases removed from V and 8 bases from J, the gap between germline ends came to 15 bases. This CDR3 has 13 amino acids. Germline V gene sequence: CDR1 SGHDT, CDR2 YYEEEE. CDR3 sequence: CASSRWGARGYTF. The CDR3 DNA reads as TGTGCCAGCAGCCGGTGGGGGGCGCGGGGCTACACCTTC.

The chain recombines TRBV6-5 with TRBJ1-1; no definite D call. Germline V gene sequence: CDR1 MNHEY, CDR2 SVGAGI. CDR3 length: 13 amino acids. V dropped 0 bases and J dropped 4 bases, with 6 bases sitting between them. The CDR3 sequence is CASSYSFVTEAFF. The DNA of the CDR3 is TGTGCCAGCAGTTACTCTTTCGTCACTGAAGCTTTCTTT.

In this sample, this clonotype turned up a few times. The chain employs TRBV5-4 and TRBJ1-2, with a weak D call TRBD1 (5 bases). The CDR3 loop spans 11 amino acids. V shed 2 bases and J shed 11 bases, with 10 bases lying between them. CDR1 and CDR2 from the germline V gene are SGHNT and YYREEE (reference sequence). CDR3 nucleotides: TGTGCCAGCAGCTTCCAGGGAGGTTACACCTTC. This sequence encodes CASSFQGGYTF.

This clonotype was seen just once. Since a much larger clone is just one base distant, this may be a read error. The chain uses TRBV7-8 and TRBJ2-3, with a weak D call TRBD1 (5 bases). Germline lookup yields CDR1 SGHVS and CDR2 FQNEAQ. The CDR3 consists of 16 residues. The CDR3: CTSSLAGPPAWPEKYF. The CDR3 DNA is TGTACCAGCAGCTTAGCAGGGCCACCAGCCTGGCCGGAGAAGTATTTT.

The rearrangement joins TRBV27 to TRBJ2-3; perhaps TRBD2 as D (5 bases). The germline CDR1 and CDR2 sequences are MNHEY and SMNVEV (reference sequence). The V end was cut by 3 bases, the J end by 1 base, with 11 bases between. The length of the CDR3 is 15 residues. Here the CDR3 DNA reads TGTGCCAGCAGTTTCGGGGTTAAGGGCACAGATACGCAGTATTTT. It encodes CASSFGVKGTDTQYF.

The sample holds a few counts of this clonotype. V is TRBV10-3 and J is TRBJ2-4; D gene unclear. This CDR3 comprises 12 residues. V lost 0 bases and J lost 6, with 3 bases in between. In germline, CDR1 is ENHRY, CDR2 SYGVKD. CDR3 in amino acids: CAISESGNIQYF. The CDR3 DNA sequence: TGTGCCATCAGTGAGTCGGGAAACATTCAGTACTTC.

J is TRBJ1-5 and V is TRBV30; D unresolved. The V end lost 0 bases, the J end lost 6 bases, and 6 bases lay between the germline ends. Germline V gene data show CDR1 as GTSNPN and CDR2 as SVGIG (reference sequence). The CDR3 length is 12 residues. CDR3 sequence (DNA): TGTGCCTGGAGTGTCTTGGGTCAGCCCCAGCATTTT. It encodes CAWSVLGQPQHF.

The V call is TRBV4-1, the J call TRBJ2-5; perhaps TRBD2 as D (6 bases). CDR1 is MGHRA, CDR2 YSYEKL, per germline. Trimming cost V 2 bases and J 7 bases, with 17 bases left between them. There are 15 residues in the CDR3. CDR3: CASSQQGLPARTQYF. CDR3 nucleotides: TGCGCCAGCAGCCAACAGGGACTTCCTGCAAGGACCCAGTACTTC.

This clonotype was counted only a few times. The chain joins TRBV2 to TRBJ2-2; the D gene is possibly TRBD1 (6 bases). V was shortened by 2 bases and J by 6 bases, with 13 bases between the two germline ends. From germline, CDR1 is SNHLY and CDR2 FYNNEI. The CDR3 sequence is 15 residues long. CDR3 residues: CASSERLQGSGELFF. CDR3 coding DNA: TGTGCCAGCAGTGAACGCCTACAGGGATCCGGGGAGCTGTTTTTT. Complete variable domain (other parts from reference TRBV2 and TRBJ2-2): EPEVTQTPSHQVTQMGQEVILRCVPISNHLYFYWYRQILGQKVEFLVSFYNNEISEKSEIFDDQFSVERPDGSNFTLKIRSTKLEDSAMYFCASSERLQGSGELFFGEGSRLTVL.

This clonotype was picked up a small number of times. This sequence joins TRBV7-9 and TRBJ2-1, with TRBD2 as a possible D gene (5 bases). Trimming cost V 5 bases and J 1 base, with 15 bases left between them. The CDR3 length is 16 residues. CDR1 SEHNR and CDR2 FQNEAQ come from the germline V gene (reference sequence). CDR3 in amino acids: CASSAPRPGSYNEQFF. As DNA, the CDR3 is TGTGCCAGCAGCGCACCCCGGCCGGGGTCCTACAATGAGCAGTTCTTC.

In its sample, this clonotype was seen once. The chain recombines TRBV6-1 with TRBJ1-2; D perhaps matches TRBD1 (6 bases). The germline V and J ends were trimmed by 6 bases and 3 bases, with 14 bases remaining between them. The CDR3 runs to 14 residues. Germline CDR1 reads MNHNS; CDR2 reads SASEGT. CDR3: CASSRTDPYYGYTF. For the CDR3, the DNA is TGTGCCAGCAGCAGGACAGACCCCTACTATGGCTACACCTTC.

The chain carries TRBV27 and TRBJ1-5; D gene unclear. This CDR3 contains 14 residues. The V end lost 0 bases, the J end lost 8 bases, and 11 bases lay between the germline ends. CDR1 and CDR2 from the germline V gene are MNHEY and SMNVEV (reference sequence). CDR3 coding DNA: TGTGCCAGCAGTTTATCAGGGTTAGTTGAGCCCCAGCATTTT. Translating it yields CASSLSGLVEPQHF.

This clonotype was seen a few times. This rearrangement joins TRBV14 to TRBJ2-7, with D unclear. The V end lost 0 bases, the J end lost 4 bases, and 4 bases lay between the germline ends. The CDR3 length is 12 residues. Per the germline V gene, CDR1 is SGHDN and CDR2 is FVKESK. CDR3 nucleotides: TGTGCCAGCAGCCAAGAGGGATACGAGCAGTACGTC. Encoded protein: CASSQEGYEQYV.

This clonotype was observed a few times. The V gene is TRBV28, the J gene TRBJ2-1; a possible D gene is TRBD1 (6 bases). This CDR3 is 14 amino acids long. The germline CDR1 and CDR2 sequences are MDHEN and SYDVKM. The V and J ends lost 5 bases and 10 bases respectively, with 18 bases between them. The chain's CDR3 is CASSDRYGTLEQFF. CDR3 DNA sequence: TGTGCCAGCAGTGACAGGTACGGGACCTTGGAGCAGTTCTTC.

This chain connects TRBV2 to TRBJ1-1, with D tentatively TRBD1 (5 bases). CDR3 length equals 14 residues. Germline assignment: CDR1 SNHLY and CDR2 FYNNEI. The germline V and J ends were trimmed by 8 bases and 0 bases, with 13 bases remaining between them. This CDR3 is CASESGALNTEAFF. The CDR3, as DNA: TGTGCCAGCGAATCCGGGGCCTTGAACACTGAAGCTTTCTTT.

The gene calls are TRBV7-2 and TRBJ2-7; D tentatively fits TRBD1 or TRBD2 (6 bases each). The CDR3 spans 16 residues. Germline V lookup: CDR1 SGHTA, CDR2 FQGNSA. The ends were cut back, 7 bases at V and 2 bases at J, with 21 bases in the middle. The CDR3 here is CASIGTPGVGPYEQYF. In DNA form, the CDR3 reads TGTGCCAGCATCGGGACTCCAGGGGTCGGGCCCTACGAGCAGTACTTC.

This clonotype was recorded at least ten times. The rearrangement links TRBV21-1 to TRBJ1-5; the table's TRBD1 call for D was not verified on the DNA. TRBV21-1 is a recognized pseudogene. This CDR3 comprises 18 residues. CDR3 sequence (DNA): TGTGCCAGCAGCAAAGTTCAGGGGGCCGGAGGAAGCAATCAGCCCCAGCATTTT. Translating it yields CASSKVQGAGGSNQPQHF.

The chain links TRBV18 to TRBJ2-3; the D is unclear. The CDR3 is 15 amino acids. CDR1 is KGHSH and CDR2 is LQKENI in the germline V gene. V was pared by 3 bases and J by 4 bases, with 14 bases between. The CDR3 loop is CASSPRARLADTQYF. CDR3 coding DNA: TGTGCCAGCTCACCTCGGGCGCGGCTTGCAGATACGCAGTATTTT.

This chain links TRBV7-8 with TRBJ1-2, with D tentatively TRBD1 (6 bases). The CDR3 has 14 amino acids. Trimming removed 5 bases at V and 5 bases at J, with 15 bases between. Germline-derived CDR1 and CDR2 are SGHVS and FQNEAQ. The CDR3, as DNA: TGTGCCAGCAGCAGGGGGGGGACGGAGTATGGCTACACCTTC. As protein: CASSRGGTEYGYTF.

Note on this clonotype: A much bigger clone sits one base away, suggesting this may be a read error. The chain joins TRBV11-2 to TRBJ2-3, with D perhaps TRBD2 (7 bases). This CDR3 is built from 14 residues. Trimming cost V 1 base and J 4 bases, with 9 bases left between them. Germline V gives CDR1 SGHAT, CDR2 FQNNGV. The CDR3 loop reads CASSLGGGPDTQYF. In nucleotides, the CDR3 is TGTGCCAGCAGCTTAGGGGGGGGCCCAGATACGCAGTATTTT. The full variable domain, its missing parts supplied by reference TRBV11-2 and TRBJ2-3, is EAGVAQSPRYKIIEKRQSVAFWCNPISGHATLYWYQQILGQGPKLLIQFQNNGVVDDSQLPKDRFSAERLKGVDSTLKIQPAKLEDSAVYLCASSLGGGPDTQYFGPGTRLTVL.

The J gene is TRBJ2-6, the V gene TRBV7-9; D is perhaps TRBD2 (5 bases). CDR1 is SEHNR, CDR2 FQNEAQ, per germline (reference sequence). The CDR3 runs 15 residues. Trimming took 5 bases from V and 0 from J, leaving 8 bases between them. The CDR3 coding sequence is TGTGCCAGCAGCGTAGGGAGCTCTGGGGCCAACGTCCTGACTTTC. It yields the protein CASSVGSSGANVLTF.

A few counts support this clonotype. The chain is built from TRBV11-2 and TRBJ2-7, with D possibly being TRBD2 (5 bases). Trimming cost V 3 bases and J 5 bases, with 11 bases left between them. The germline V gene has CDR1 SGHAT and CDR2 FQNNGV. The CDR3 totals 13 residues. CDR3: CASSLGSGNEQYF. In DNA form, the CDR3 reads TGTGCCAGCAGCTTGGGGAGTGGGAACGAGCAGTACTTC.

This clonotype occurred a few times. The genes are TRBV18 and TRBJ2-5, with D possibly matching TRBD2 (6 bases). V lost 2 bases and J lost 7, with 20 bases in between. The CDR3 length is 16 residues. The germline gives CDR1 KGHSH, CDR2 LQKENI. CDR3 sequence (DNA): TGTGCCAGCTCACCATCTACAGGCCCGAGGAGGGGGACCCAGTACTTC. Translated: CASSPSTGPRRGTQYF.

The chain joins TRBV2 to TRBJ1-2, with D unclear. The CDR3 consists of 13 residues. Germline V gene data show CDR1 as SNHLY and CDR2 as FYNNEI. V lost 7 bases to trimming and J lost 3 bases, with 12 bases between them. Here the CDR3 DNA reads TGTGCCAGCAAGTCGGGCCGGGACTATGGCTACACCTTC. Translated: CASKSGRDYGYTF.

This clonotype was picked up many times. The CDR3 spells CSASRAGRKNEQFF. CDR3 DNA sequence: TGCAGTGCTAGCCGAGCGGGGCGTAAAAATGAGCAGTTCTTC. The V call is TRBV20-1, the J call TRBJ2-1; 7 nucleotides match TRBD2. Per germline, CDR1 DFQATT and CDR2 SNEGSKA (reference sequence). CDR3 length: 14 amino acids. Trimming took 3 bases from V and 7 from J; bases not matched to a gene: 9.

The genes are TRBV5-1 and TRBJ2-2; 8 positions match TRBD1. The germline gives CDR1 SGHRS, CDR2 YFSETQ. The CDR3 is 15 residues long. J lost 0 bases, V lost 4 bases, and 2 bases had no gene match. CDR3 coding DNA: TGCGCCAGCAGCCCAGGGGGCCCGAACACCGGGGAGCTGTTTTTT. Translating it yields CASSPGGPNTGELFF. The full variable domain, with the rest looked up from reference TRBV5-1 and TRBJ2-2, is KAGVTQTPRYLIKTRGQQVTLSCSPISGHRSVSWYQQTPGQGLQFLFEYFSETQRNKGNFPGRFSGRQFSNSRSEMNVSTLELGDSALYLCASSPGGPNTGELFFGEGSRLTVL.

The sample holds a few counts of this clonotype. V and J are TRBV7-9 and TRBJ1-4; D unclear. This CDR3 contains 15 residues. Trimming left V 5 bases short and J 8 bases short, with 18 bases between. Germline assignment: CDR1 SEHNR and CDR2 FQNEAQ (reference sequence). The CDR3 DNA sequence: TGTGCCAGCAGCCAGAGTCCCCGTGGTGAGGAAAAACTGTTTTTT. It specifies CASSQSPRGEEKLFF.

This clonotype was detected a few times. The chain links TRBV2 to TRBJ1-6; D call uncertain. CDR3 length: 14 amino acids. Germline lookup yields CDR1 SNHLY and CDR2 FYNNEI. Trimming shortened V by 6 bases and J by 9 bases, and 15 bases separated the two germline ends. The CDR3 bases are TGTGCCAGCAGCCGGACCGTCAGCGGTTCACCCCTCCACTTT. Amino acids: CASSRTVSGSPLHF.

This clonotype has just a few counts. The gene calls are TRBV2 and TRBJ1-2, with 7 bases identical to TRBD1. The germline V gene has CDR1 SNHLY and CDR2 FYNNEI. The V gene end was trimmed by 7 bases and the J gene end by 7 bases; junction bases not matched to a gene: 6. The CDR3 sequence is 12 residues long. CDR3 bases: TGTGCCAGCACGTTACAGGGGTCTGGCTACACCTTC. The encoded protein is CASTLQGSGYTF. Based on the CDR3 plus reference TRBV2 and TRBJ1-2, the full variable domain is EPEVTQTPSHQVTQMGQEVILRCVPISNHLYFYWYRQILGQKVEFLVSFYNNEISEKSEIFDDQFSVERPDGSNFTLKIRSTKLEDSAMYFCASTLQGSGYTFGSGTRLTVV.

On this clonotype: In this CDR3 the conserved last residue, phenylalanine or tryptophan, is missing, so a read error is likely. The rearrangement uses TRBV7-9 and TRBJ2-3; D is possibly TRBD1 or TRBD2 (6 bases each). The germline CDR1 and CDR2 sequences are SEHNR and FQNEAQ (reference sequence). V dropped 3 bases and J dropped 3 bases, with 13 bases sitting between them. The length of the CDR3 is 15 residues. Here the CDR3 reads CASSFPGGGTDTQYL. The CDR3, as DNA: TGTGCCAGCAGCTTCCCCGGGGGCGGTACAGATACGCAGTATTTA.

The gene calls are TRBV4-3 and TRBJ2-1, with TRBD1 as a possible D gene (7 bases). From germline, CDR1 is LGHNA and CDR2 YSLEER. This CDR3 contains 18 residues. The V end was cut by 1 base, the J end by 6 bases, with 22 bases between. CDR3 amino acids: CASSQGRGGRGDSNEQFF. DNA of the CDR3: TGCGCCAGCAGCCAAGGAAGGGGCGGCAGGGGGGATAGCAATGAGCAGTTCTTC.

This chain links TRBV20-1 with TRBJ2-2; D possibly corresponds to TRBD2 (6 bases). CDR1 is DFQATT, CDR2 SNEGSKA, per germline (reference sequence). V lost 3 bases and J lost 5, with 13 bases in between. The CDR3 runs 14 residues. Written as DNA, the CDR3 is TGCAGTGCTAGTGTGCAGGGAGGAACCGGGGAGCTGTTTTTT. This sequence encodes CSASVQGGTGELFF.